These 10 T cell receptor beta chains were sequenced from one sample in a study of shared clonotypes between healthy human individuals. TCRdb's table, derived via immunoSEQ multiplex PCR, lists solely in-frame clones and lacks some. The table has about 2.3 million clones, 93% seen once. The sequenced sample was naive CD4+ T cells from PBMCs. Subset reported: CD45RA+ positively selected. Source of these receptors: a man in his late teens or twenties in good health. Some clones in this sample may be carry-over from other donors' samples.

The chain combines TRBV27 with TRBJ2-7, with unresolved D. The CDR3 contains 15 residues. CDR1 is MNHEY and CDR2 is SMNVEV in the germline V gene (reference sequence). Trimming removed 5 bases from V and 4 bases from J, with 18 bases in between. CDR3 protein: CASSNLGGARYEQYF. CDR3 sequence (DNA): TGTGCCAGCAGTAACCTAGGCGGAGCCAGGTACGAGCAGTACTTC.

This sequence joins TRBV5-1 and TRBJ2-7; 7 bases agree with TRBD1. CDR1 SGHRS and CDR2 YFSETQ come from the germline V gene. J gave up 2 bases and V 3 bases, and 11 bases lay outside the gene matches. This CDR3 is 16 amino acids long. The CDR3 bases are TGCGCCAGCAGCTCCGTTCCCGGGACAGTGACCTACGAGCAGTACTTC. Its protein product is CASSSVPGTVTYEQYF.

V and J are TRBV9 and TRBJ2-7; D remains unclear. This CDR3 comprises 14 residues. In germline, CDR1 is SGDLS, CDR2 YYNGEE. V lost 0 bases, J lost 4 bases, and 11 bases lay in between. The CDR3 bases are TGTGCCAGCAGCGTAGCTGGAGTCGGGTACGAGCAGTACTTC. Translating it yields CASSVAGVGYEQYF.

V gene TRBV2 combines with J gene TRBJ1-5; the D is unclear. Trimming cost V 4 bases and J 1 base, with 11 bases left between them. The CDR3 has 15 amino acids. CDR1 is SNHLY, CDR2 FYNNEI, per germline. CDR3 in amino acids: CASSGPGLSNQPQHF. In DNA, the CDR3 is TGTGCCAGCAGTGGTCCAGGCCTCAGCAATCAGCCCCAGCATTTT.

The rearrangement links TRBV19 to TRBJ1-2, with 7 positions matching TRBD1. The CDR3 sequence is 14 residues long. V was clipped by 6 bases and J by 0 bases; unmatched bases: 4. Germline CDR1 LNHDA, CDR2 SQIVND (reference sequence). The DNA for the CDR3 is TGTGCCAGTAGCCCGACAGGGACTAACTATGGCTACACCTTC. Amino acids: CASSPTGTNYGYTF. Filled out from reference TRBV19 and TRBJ1-2, the complete variable domain reads DGGITQSPKYLFRKEGQNVTLSCEQNLNHDAMYWYRQDPGQGLRLIYYSQIVNDFQKGDIAEGYSVSREKKESFPLTVTSAQKNPTAFYLCASSPTGTNYGYTFGSGTRLTVV.

V usage is TRBV10-1 and J usage is TRBJ2-3; 8 bases agree with TRBD2. Germline V gene lookup returns CDR1 WNHNN and CDR2 SYGVQD (reference sequence). The CDR3 is 14 amino acids. V dropped 4 bases and J dropped 5; count of bases not matched to a gene: 5. DNA of the CDR3: TGCGCCAGCAGTGGGACTAGCCCCGGAGATACGCAGTATTTT. This translates into CASSGTSPGDTQYF.

This chain connects TRBV5-6 to TRBJ2-3, with 7 bases that match TRBD1. The CDR3 extends over 16 amino acids. Trimming at V came to 4 bases and at J to 3 bases, leaving 11 bases not matched to a gene. Germline V CDR1 and CDR2: SGHDT, YYEEEE. The CDR3 nucleotides read TGTGCCAGCAGCGGCGAGACAGGGCTAGAAACAGATACGCAGTATTTT. Translating it yields CASSGETGLETDTQYF.

This chain joins TRBV5-6 and TRBJ2-7, with a weak D call TRBD1 (5 bases). There are 16 residues in the CDR3. V was pared by 3 bases and J by 3 bases, with 19 bases between. The germline gives CDR1 SGHDT, CDR2 YYEEEE. The CDR3 sequence is CASSSWTSLSDYEQYF. CDR3 nucleotide sequence: TGTGCCAGCAGCTCCTGGACAAGCTTATCGGACTACGAGCAGTACTTC.

V gene TRBV2 combines with J gene TRBJ1-5; 8 nucleotides align to TRBD1. V shed 5 bases and J 7 bases; nucleotides not matched to a gene: 13. Germline V gene data show CDR1 as SNHLY and CDR2 as FYNNEI. This CDR3 has 16 residues. CDR3 in amino acids: CASSQGRQGRLQPQHF. CDR3 nucleotide sequence: TGTGCCAGCAGTCAGGGGCGACAGGGGCGGTTGCAGCCCCAGCATTTT.

The V and J genes are TRBV9 and TRBJ2-3; 9 nucleotides agree with TRBD1. The CDR3 runs 15 residues. Germline assignment: CDR1 SGDLS and CDR2 YYNGEE. Germline trimming cut 2 bases from V and 5 bases from J; bases unmatched to any gene: 6. The CDR3 nucleotides are TGTGCCAGCAGCGTCGGGACAGGGTCGGTAGATACGCAGTATTTT. It is translated as CASSVGTGSVDTQYF.